This is a list of T cell receptor beta chains from one sample in a study of T cell changes during pregnancy in multiple sclerosis. TCRdb keeps only in-frame clones here, not all; method: immunoSEQ multiplex PCR. The sample consists of under 60,000 clones, 92% of them appearing once. The sample in question was CD4+ T cells from peripheral blood mononuclear cells, obtained after pregnancy. The receptors come from a female donor with multiple sclerosis, enrolled in a pregnancy study. Each CDR3 is given with its conserved first and last residue. D genes are given only for firm matches.

cdr3_nt cdr3_aa d_call j_call v_call
TGTGCCAGCTCACCACCGTCAGGGCGCTACGAGCAGTACTTC CASSPPSGRYEQYF - TRBJ2-7 TRBV18
TGTGCTAGTGGTTCTAGTTTCGGGACAGGGGACTACGAGCAGTACTTC CASGSSFGTGDYEQYF TRBD1 TRBJ2-7 TRBV12-5
TGTGCCAGCAGCCGCGGGGGGGCCGGGGAGACCCAGTACTTC CASSRGGAGETQYF TRBD2 TRBJ2-5 TRBV5-4
TGTGCCAGTAGTCAGGGGGTCCCGGGCGGTGGCAATCAGCCCCAGCATTTT CASSQGVPGGGNQPQHF TRBD1 TRBJ1-5 TRBV19
TGTGCCAGCCGACCGTTGGACAGGGTGGACGGAAACACCATATATTTT CASRPLDRVDGNTIYF TRBD1 TRBJ1-3 TRBV27
TGTGCCTGGAGTCCACGGACAGGGAGTGGCTACACCTTC CAWSPRTGSGYTF TRBD1 TRBJ1-2 TRBV30
TGTGCCTGGAGTGGTGACAGCAATCCCGCCTACGAGCAGTACTTC CAWSGDSNPAYEQYF - TRBJ2-7 TRBV30
TGTGCCAGCAGTAACGGAGGGACTAACTATGGCTACACCTTC CASSNGGTNYGYTF - TRBJ1-2 TRBV6-5
TGTGCCAGCAGCGCCCTCCCCTACAGGGGGCCTGGCTACACCTTC CASSALPYRGPGYTF TRBD1 TRBJ1-2 TRBV9
TGTGCCAGCACCAACGGGTACGAGCAGTACTTC CASTNGYEQYF - TRBJ2-7 TRBV6-5
TGTACCAGCAGCTTAACTAGCGGGGGGCTCGGGGAGACCCAGTACTTC CTSSLTSGGLGETQYF TRBD2 TRBJ2-5 TRBV7-3
TGCGCCAGCAGCCAAGTGCGGGACACAGATACGCAGTATTTT CASSQVRDTDTQYF - TRBJ2-3 TRBV4-3
TGTGCCAGCAGTGATGACAGGGCGGAAGGCTACACCTTC CASSDDRAEGYTF TRBD1 TRBJ1-2 TRBV2
TGTGCCAGCAGTTTAGTATGGGACAGGGGCGGCTACACCTTC CASSLVWDRGGYTF TRBD1 TRBJ1-2 TRBV27
TGTGCCAGCAGCTTCGGACAGGGGACTGGCTACACCTTC CASSFGQGTGYTF TRBD1 TRBJ1-2 TRBV7-2
TGTGCCAGCAGCAATATTGTAGCCTTAAACATTCAGTACTTC CASSNIVALNIQYF - TRBJ2-4 TRBV21-1
TGTGCCAGCAGTGAGGTAGCGGGGGGGCTCTACAATGAGCAGTTCTTC CASSEVAGGLYNEQFF TRBD2 TRBJ2-1 TRBV25-1
TGTGCCAGGGGTCGGTGGGGACTAGCGACAGATACGCAGTATTTT CARGRWGLATDTQYF TRBD2 TRBJ2-3 TRBV27
TGTGCCAGCAGCCAATCGGGGACTTCTGTAAACACAGATACGCAGTATTTT CASSQSGTSVNTDTQYF - TRBJ2-3 TRBV7-3